This is a list of T cell receptor beta chains from one sample in a study of cytomegalovirus exposure and HLA in healthy donors. TCRdb's copy holds only in-frame clones and misses some; the assay was immunoSEQ multiplex PCR. The data show under 200,000 clones, roughly 84% seen once. The sequenced sample consisted of PBMCs. The receptors originated from a boy under 18 in good health and CMV-seronegative. The CDR3 runs from the conserved cysteine through the conserved F or W. D genes are given only for firm matches. Rows give clone size only sometimes, using once, few, many, or a class for an expanded clone.

-	TRBV10-1	TRBJ1-3	13	-	CASSTGIGNTIYF	TGCGCCAGCTCCACAGGGATTGGAAACACCATATATTTT
-	TRBV7-2	TRBJ1-1	11	-	CASSPIRKAFF	TGTGCCAGCAGCCCTATTCGAAAAGCTTTCTTT
-	TRBV18	TRBJ1-3	15	-	CASSPERYSGNTIYF	TGTGCCAGCTCACCAGAGAGATACTCTGGAAACACCATATATTTT
-	TRBV25-1	TRBJ1-2	13	-	CASSPPGTRGYTF	TGTGCCAGCAGCCCCCCCGGTACGAGAGGCTACACCTTC
-	TRBV9	TRBJ2-1	14	once	CASSAQARSHEQFF	TGTGCCAGCAGCGCCCAAGCGCGCTCACATGAGCAGTTCTTC
-	TRBV11-2	TRBJ1-1	11	-	CASSLANEAFF	TGTGCCAGCAGCTTAGCAAATGAAGCTTTCTTT
TRBD1	TRBV5-6	TRBJ2-5	14	-	CASSWPGTVETQYF	TGTGCCAGCAGCTGGCCGGGGACAGTAGAGACCCAGTACTTC
TRBD1	TRBV6-4	TRBJ1-2	14	few	CASSAGTGPYGYTF	TGTGCCAGCAGCGCCGGGACAGGACCCTATGGCTACACCTTC
TRBD1	TRBV4-3	TRBJ1-2	18	-	CASSQDLGARTGLYGYTF	TGCGCCAGCAGCCAAGATCTAGGAGCCAGGACAGGGCTCTATGGCTACACCTTC
-	TRBV2	TRBJ2-5	18	-	CASSEMWIADRKEETQYF	TGTGCCAGCAGTGAAATGTGGATCGCGGATCGGAAAGAAGAGACCCAGTACTTC
TRBD1	TRBV30	TRBJ2-3	11	-	CAWSPGQGSYF	TGTGCCTGGAGTCCGGGACAGGGGTCGTATTTT
-	TRBV2	TRBJ1-1	15	-	CASSLGGAMNTEAFF	TGTGCCAGCAGTTTAGGAGGGGCCATGAACACTGAAGCTTTCTTT
TRBD1	TRBV9	TRBJ1-4	16	-	CASSVWTGATNEKLFF	TGTGCCAGCAGCGTGTGGACAGGAGCAACTAATGAAAAACTGTTTTTT
TRBD2	TRBV29-1	TRBJ2-7	14	-	CSALAGVGSYEQYF	TGCAGCGCCCTAGCGGGAGTTGGGTCCTACGAGCAGTACTTC
-	TRBV7-9	TRBJ1-1	16	-	CASSLAAGQGDTEAFF	TGTGCCAGCAGCTTAGCGGCAGGGCAAGGGGACACTGAAGCTTTCTTT
-	TRBV5-4	TRBJ2-2	16	-	CASSFSEEGNTGELFF	TGTGCCAGCAGCTTCTCTGAGGAGGGTAACACCGGGGAGCTGTTTTTT
TRBD2	TRBV19	TRBJ2-7	14	-	CASSMGLAGYEQYF	TGTGCCAGTAGTATGGGCCTAGCGGGCTACGAGCAGTACTTC
-	TRBV27	TRBJ2-7	16	-	CASSLAVGPGSYEQYF	TGTGCCAGCAGTTTAGCAGTTGGGCCAGGATCCTACGAGCAGTACTTC
TRBD1	TRBV6-4	TRBJ2-7	13	-	CASSERQGQGAYF	TGTGCCAGCAGTGAACGGCAAGGACAGGGGGCGTACTTC
TRBD1	TRBV7-8	TRBJ2-3	19	-	CASSLEGAGNEVSTDTQYF	TGTGCCAGCAGCTTAGAGGGGGCAGGGAATGAGGTGAGCACAGATACGCAGTATTTT
TRBD1	TRBV6-5	TRBJ2-3	15	-	CASSRFGTGEDTQYF	TGTGCCAGCAGCCGTTTCGGGACAGGGGAAGATACGCAGTATTTT
TRBD1	TRBV18	TRBJ1-1	15	-	CASSPMTGMNTEAFF	TGTGCCAGCTCACCGATGACAGGGATGAACACTGAAGCTTTCTTT
-	TRBV19	TRBJ2-2	15	-	CASSIDRVASGELFF	TGTGCCAGTAGTATAGATCGGGTAGCTTCTGGGGAGCTGTTTTTT
TRBD1	TRBV18	TRBJ2-7	14	-	CASSPPAGGREQYF	TGTGCCAGCTCACCTCCGGCAGGGGGTCGGGAGCAGTACTTC
TRBD1	TRBV30	TRBJ2-7	13	-	CAWSVGQGLTQYF	TGTGCCTGGAGTGTGGGACAGGGGTTAACGCAGTACTTC
-	TRBV7-2	TRBJ2-5	12	-	CASSLLAETQYF	TGTGCCAGCAGCTTACTAGCAGAGACCCAGTACTTC
-	TRBV5-4	TRBJ1-2	14	-	CASSLDRKDYGYTF	TGTGCCAGCAGCTTGGACAGGAAAGACTATGGCTACACCTTC
-	TRBV4-3	TRBJ1-1	13	-	CASSQDIRTEAFF	TGCGCCAGCAGCCAAGATATCAGGACAGAAGCTTTCTTT
TRBD1	TRBV7-2	TRBJ1-4	18	-	CASSPTGTGVRTNEKLFF	TGTGCCAGCAGCCCAACCGGGACAGGGGTTAGAACTAATGAAAAACTGTTTTTT
-	TRBV5-6	TRBJ2-2	16	-	CASSLVVQFIAGELFF	TGTGCCAGCAGCTTGGTGGTACAGTTCATCGCCGGGGAGCTGTTTTTT
-	TRBV7-8	TRBJ1-1	16	-	CASSLGHRVMNTEAFF	TGTGCCAGCAGCTTAGGGCACAGGGTCATGAACACTGAAGCTTTCTTT
-	TRBV6-6	TRBJ2-7	13	-	CASTPGQLYEQYF	TGTGCCAGCACCCCTGGGCAGCTCTACGAGCAGTACTTC
-	TRBV19	TRBJ1-2	13	-	CASSTRGSGGYTF	TGTGCCAGTAGTACCAGGGGTTCGGGTGGCTACACCTTC
-	TRBV7-8	TRBJ2-1	17	-	CASSLWGGGFSYNEQFF	TGTGCCAGCAGCTTATGGGGCGGGGGCTTCTCCTACAATGAGCAGTTCTTC
-	TRBV19	TRBJ1-2	12	-	CASRAGWYGYTF	TGTGCCAGTAGAGCGGGTTGGTATGGCTACACCTTC
-	TRBV2	TRBJ1-2	14	-	CASSELEGFYGYTF	TGTGCCAGCAGTGAATTGGAGGGGTTCTATGGCTACACCTTC
-	TRBV30	TRBJ1-3	13	-	CAWSKGAGNTIYF	TGTGCCTGGAGTAAGGGAGCCGGAAACACCATATATTTT
-	TRBV6-6	TRBJ2-7	14	-	CASSYFPEAGEQYF	TGTGCCAGCAGTTACTTCCCGGAGGCGGGCGAGCAGTACTTC
-	TRBV14	TRBJ1-1	13	-	CASSHIRGTEAFF	TGTGCCAGCAGCCACATAAGGGGCACTGAAGCTTTCTTT
-	TRBV30	TRBJ1-2	13	few	CAWSVGGTYGYTF	TGTGCCTGGAGTGTTGGGGGCACCTATGGCTACACCTTC
TRBD1	TRBV2	TRBJ2-1	15	once	CASKSGTGLGNEQFF	TGTGCCAGCAAATCGGGGACAGGGTTAGGAAATGAGCAGTTCTTC
-	TRBV6-5	TRBJ1-6	15	-	CASRAGARRDSPLHF	TGTGCCAGCAGGGCAGGGGCGCGGCGGGATTCACCCCTCCACTTT
-	TRBV4-1	TRBJ1-1	17	-	CASSQAKQVRGSTEAFF	TGCGCCAGCAGCCAAGCCAAACAGGTCCGCGGGAGCACTGAAGCTTTCTTT
TRBD1	TRBV5-1	TRBJ1-2	16	-	CASSLQATGNYYGYTF	TGCGCCAGCAGCTTGCAGGCGACAGGGAATTACTATGGCTACACCTTC
-	TRBV5-4	TRBJ1-3	14	-	CASSLAGKENTIYF	TGTGCCAGCAGCTTGGCGGGAAAGGAAAACACCATATATTTT
-	TRBV6-6	TRBJ2-2	13	-	CASKMAVTGELFF	TGTGCCAGCAAAATGGCGGTTACCGGGGAGCTGTTTTTT
TRBD2	TRBV7-6	TRBJ2-3	15	-	CASSWWDYSTDTQYF	TGTGCCAGCAGCTGGTGGGACTACAGCACAGATACGCAGTATTTT
TRBD1	TRBV5-1	TRBJ1-2	14	few	CASSSTGTGYGYTF	TGCGCCAGCAGCTCGACCGGGACAGGCTATGGCTACACCTTC
TRBD2	TRBV27	TRBJ2-1	14	-	CASSFRLAGNEQFF	TGTGCCAGCAGTTTCCGGCTAGCGGGAAATGAGCAGTTCTTC
TRBD2	TRBV5-1	TRBJ2-5	15	-	CASEASGREGETQYF	TGCGCCAGTGAGGCTAGCGGGAGGGAAGGGGAGACCCAGTACTTC
-	TRBV10-3	TRBJ1-2	16	once	CAISESGGKSNYGYTF	TGTGCCATCAGTGAGTCGGGAGGGAAATCTAACTATGGCTACACCTTC
-	TRBV30	TRBJ1-2	13	-	CAWSVTGTYGYTF	TGTGCCTGGAGTGTAACAGGAACCTATGGCTACACCTTC
-	TRBV6-1	TRBJ2-7	13	-	CASRLLPGNEQYF	TGTGCCAGCAGACTATTGCCGGGGAACGAGCAGTACTTC
-	TRBV13	TRBJ1-3	14	few	CASSPGHGGNTIYF	TGTGCCAGCAGTCCGGGACACGGCGGAAACACCATATATTTT
-	TRBV7-3	TRBJ2-1	14	-	CASSPFGLYNEQFF	TGTGCCAGCAGCCCGTTTGGACTGTACAATGAGCAGTTCTTC
TRBD1	TRBV6-5	TRBJ1-2	15	-	CASSPPTGRNYGYTF	TGTGCCAGCAGTCCACCGACAGGGCGGAACTATGGCTACACCTTC
-	TRBV14	TRBJ2-1	14	-	CASSQPGGYNEQFF	TGTGCCAGCAGCCAACCCGGCGGTTACAATGAGCAGTTCTTC